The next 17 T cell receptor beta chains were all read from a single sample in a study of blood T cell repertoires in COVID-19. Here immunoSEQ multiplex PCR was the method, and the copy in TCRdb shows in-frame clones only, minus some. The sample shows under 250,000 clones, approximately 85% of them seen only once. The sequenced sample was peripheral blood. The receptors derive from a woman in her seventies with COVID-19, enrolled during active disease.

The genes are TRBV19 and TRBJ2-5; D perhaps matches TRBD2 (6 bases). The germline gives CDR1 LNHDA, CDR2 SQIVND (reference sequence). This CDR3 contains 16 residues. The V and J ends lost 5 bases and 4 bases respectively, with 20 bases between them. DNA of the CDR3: TGTGCCAGTAGTCTGACCCTCGGACTGGGGGGAGAGACCCAGTACTTC. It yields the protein CASSLTLGLGGETQYF.

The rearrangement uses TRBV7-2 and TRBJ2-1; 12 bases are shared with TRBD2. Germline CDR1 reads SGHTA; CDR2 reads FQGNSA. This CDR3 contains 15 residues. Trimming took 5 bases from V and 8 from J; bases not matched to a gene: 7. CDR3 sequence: CASSPTSGGYDEQFF. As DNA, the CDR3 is TGTGCCAGCAGCCCTACTAGCGGGGGGTACGATGAGCAGTTCTTC.

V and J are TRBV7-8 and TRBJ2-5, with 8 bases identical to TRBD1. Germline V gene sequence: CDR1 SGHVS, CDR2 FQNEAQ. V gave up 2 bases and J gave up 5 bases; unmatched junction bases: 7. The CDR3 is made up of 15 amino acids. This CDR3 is CASSLMDRVPETQYF. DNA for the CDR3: TGTGCCAGCAGCTTAATGGACAGGGTTCCCGAGACCCAGTACTTC. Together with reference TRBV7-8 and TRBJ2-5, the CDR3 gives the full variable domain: GAGVSQSPRYKVAKRGQDVALRCDPISGHVSLFWYQQALGQGPEFLTYFQNEAQLDKSGLPSDRFFAERPEGSVSTLKIQRTQQEDSAVYLCASSLMDRVPETQYFGPGTRLLVL.

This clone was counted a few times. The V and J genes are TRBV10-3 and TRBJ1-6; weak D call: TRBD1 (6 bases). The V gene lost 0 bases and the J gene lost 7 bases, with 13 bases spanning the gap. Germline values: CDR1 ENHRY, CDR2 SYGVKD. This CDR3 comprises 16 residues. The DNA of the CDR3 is TGTGCCATCAGTGAGTCACAGGGTCGGGTCAATTCACCCCTCCACTTT. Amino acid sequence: CAISESQGRVNSPLHF.

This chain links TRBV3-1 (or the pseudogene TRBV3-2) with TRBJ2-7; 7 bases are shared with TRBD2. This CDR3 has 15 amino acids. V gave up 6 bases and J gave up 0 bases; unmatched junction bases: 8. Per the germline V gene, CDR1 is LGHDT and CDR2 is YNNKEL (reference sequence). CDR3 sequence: CASSRSGSFSYEQYF. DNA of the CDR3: TGTGCCAGCAGTCGTAGCGGGTCCTTCTCCTACGAGCAGTACTTC.

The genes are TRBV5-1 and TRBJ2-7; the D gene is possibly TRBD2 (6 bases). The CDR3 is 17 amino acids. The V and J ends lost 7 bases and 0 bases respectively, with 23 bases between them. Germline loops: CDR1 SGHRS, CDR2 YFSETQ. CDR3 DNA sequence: TGCGCCAGCGGAACCCAGTATAGCGGCTTCAGCTCCTACGAGCAGTACTTC. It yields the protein CASGTQYSGFSSYEQYF.

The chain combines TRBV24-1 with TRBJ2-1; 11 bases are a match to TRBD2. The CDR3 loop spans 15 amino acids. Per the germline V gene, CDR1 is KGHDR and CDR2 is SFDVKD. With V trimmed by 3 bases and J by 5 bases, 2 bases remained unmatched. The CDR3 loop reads CATSDGTSGDNEQFF. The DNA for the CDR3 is TGTGCCACCAGTGATGGGACTAGCGGAGACAATGAGCAGTTCTTC.

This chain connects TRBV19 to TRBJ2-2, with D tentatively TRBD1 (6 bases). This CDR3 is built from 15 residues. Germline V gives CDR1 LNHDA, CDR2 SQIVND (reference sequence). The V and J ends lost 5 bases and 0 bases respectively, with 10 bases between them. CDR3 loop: CASSRDTSNTGELFF. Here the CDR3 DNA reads TGTGCCAGTAGTCGGGACACCTCGAACACCGGGGAGCTGTTTTTT.

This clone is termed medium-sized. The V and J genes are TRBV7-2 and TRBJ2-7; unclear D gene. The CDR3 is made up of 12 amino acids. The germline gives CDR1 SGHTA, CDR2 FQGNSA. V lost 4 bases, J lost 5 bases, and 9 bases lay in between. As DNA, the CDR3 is TGTGCCAGCAGCTATATCACGGACGAGCAGTACTTC. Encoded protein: CASSYITDEQYF.

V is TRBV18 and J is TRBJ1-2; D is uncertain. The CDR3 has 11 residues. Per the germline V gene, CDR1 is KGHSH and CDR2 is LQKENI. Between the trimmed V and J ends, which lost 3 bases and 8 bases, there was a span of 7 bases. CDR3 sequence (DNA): TGTGCCAGCTCACCGATGGAGGGCTACACCTTC. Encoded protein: CASSPMEGYTF.

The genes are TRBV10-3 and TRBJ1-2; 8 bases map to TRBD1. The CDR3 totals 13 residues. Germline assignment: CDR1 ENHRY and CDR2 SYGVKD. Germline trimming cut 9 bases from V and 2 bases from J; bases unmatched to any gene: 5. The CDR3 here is CAMRTGSNYGYTF. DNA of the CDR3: TGTGCCATGAGGACAGGGTCAAACTATGGCTACACCTTC.

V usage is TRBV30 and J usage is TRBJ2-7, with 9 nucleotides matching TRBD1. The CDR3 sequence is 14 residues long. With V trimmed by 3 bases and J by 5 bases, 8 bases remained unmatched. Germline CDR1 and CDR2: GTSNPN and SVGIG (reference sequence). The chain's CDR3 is CAWRARDRAHEQYF. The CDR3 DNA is TGTGCCTGGAGGGCCCGGGACAGGGCTCACGAGCAGTACTTC.

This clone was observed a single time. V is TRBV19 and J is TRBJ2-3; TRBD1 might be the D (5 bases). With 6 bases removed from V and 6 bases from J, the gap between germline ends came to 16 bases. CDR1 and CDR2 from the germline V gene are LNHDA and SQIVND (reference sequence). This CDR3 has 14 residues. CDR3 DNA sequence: TGTGCCAGTAGAGATCCCCCGGCAGGGGATACGCAGTATTTT. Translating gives CASRDPPAGDTQYF. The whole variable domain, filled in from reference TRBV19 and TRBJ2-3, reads DGGITQSPKYLFRKEGQNVTLSCEQNLNHDAMYWYRQDPGQGLRLIYYSQIVNDFQKGDIAEGYSVSREKKESFPLTVTSAQKNPTAFYLCASRDPPAGDTQYFGPGTRLTVL.

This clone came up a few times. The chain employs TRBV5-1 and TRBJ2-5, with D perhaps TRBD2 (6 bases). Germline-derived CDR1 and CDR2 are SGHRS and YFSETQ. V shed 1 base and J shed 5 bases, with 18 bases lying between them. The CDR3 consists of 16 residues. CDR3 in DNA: TGCGCCAGCAGCTTGTCCGGCTCCGGGAGAGGGGAGACCCAGTACTTC. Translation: CASSLSGSGRGETQYF.

This CDR3 reads CASSVAPRGGEKLFF. The CDR3 DNA reads TGTGCCAGCAGCGTCGCCCCCAGGGGTGGTGAAAAACTGTTTTTT. The rearrangement joins TRBV28 to TRBJ1-4; possible D gene TRBD1, 6 bases. Trimming left V 6 bases short and J 7 bases short, with 18 bases between. Looked up from germline, CDR1 is MDHEN and CDR2 is SYDVKM. CDR3 length: 15 amino acids.

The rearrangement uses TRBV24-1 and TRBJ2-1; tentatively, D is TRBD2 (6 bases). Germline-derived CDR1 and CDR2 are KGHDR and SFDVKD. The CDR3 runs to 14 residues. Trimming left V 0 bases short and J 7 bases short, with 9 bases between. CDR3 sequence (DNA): TGTGCCACCAGTGATTTGGGCGGGACGAATGAGCAGTTCTTC. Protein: CATSDLGGTNEQFF.

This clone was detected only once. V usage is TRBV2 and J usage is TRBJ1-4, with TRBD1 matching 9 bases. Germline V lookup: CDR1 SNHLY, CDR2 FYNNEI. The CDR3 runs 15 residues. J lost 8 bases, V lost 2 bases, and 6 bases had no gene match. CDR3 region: CASSETGQGWEKLFF. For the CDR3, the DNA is TGTGCCAGCAGTGAAACGGGACAGGGTTGGGAAAAACTGTTTTTT.